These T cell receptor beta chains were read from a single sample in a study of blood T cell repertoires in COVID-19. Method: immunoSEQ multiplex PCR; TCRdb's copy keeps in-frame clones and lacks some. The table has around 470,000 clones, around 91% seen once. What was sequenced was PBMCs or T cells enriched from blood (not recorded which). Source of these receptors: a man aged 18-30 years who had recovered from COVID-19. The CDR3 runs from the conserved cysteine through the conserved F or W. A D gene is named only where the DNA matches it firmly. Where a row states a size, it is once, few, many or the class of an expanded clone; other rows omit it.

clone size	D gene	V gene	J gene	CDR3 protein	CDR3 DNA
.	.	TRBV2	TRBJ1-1	CASNLGQGTEAFF	TGTGCCAGCAATCTGGGCCAGGGGACTGAAGCTTTCTTT
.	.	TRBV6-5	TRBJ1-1	CASSYSEEAFF	TGTGCCAGCAGTTACTCAGAGGAAGCTTTCTTT
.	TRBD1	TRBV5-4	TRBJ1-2	CASSPRDRNNYGYTF	TGTGCCAGCAGCCCCCGGGACAGAAATAACTATGGCTACACCTTC
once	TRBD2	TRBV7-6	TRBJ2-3	CASSLAFQSRREAPTDTQYF	TGTGCCAGCAGCTTAGCGTTTCAATCGAGGCGGGAGGCACCCACAGATACGCAGTATTTT
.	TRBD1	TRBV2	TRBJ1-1	CASSEYRGLGEAFF	TGTGCCAGCAGTGAGTACAGGGGGCTTGGTGAAGCTTTCTTT
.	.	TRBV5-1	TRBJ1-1	CASSLGQKNTEAFF	TGCGCCAGCAGCTTGGGACAGAAGAACACTGAAGCTTTCTTT
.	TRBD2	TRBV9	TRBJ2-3	CASSPGWLAGGPGTDTQYF	TGTGCCAGCAGCCCCGGGTGGTTAGCGGGAGGGCCTGGCACAGATACGCAGTATTTT
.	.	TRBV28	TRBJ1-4	CASSFREKLFF	TGTGCCAGCAGTTTCAGGGAAAAACTGTTTTTT
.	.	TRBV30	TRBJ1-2	CAWSAGEYYGYTF	TGTGCCTGGAGTGCAGGGGAGTACTATGGCTACACCTTC
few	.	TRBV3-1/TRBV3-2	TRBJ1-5	CASSQDTGFGNQPQHF	TGTGCCAGCAGCCAAGATACGGGATTTGGCAATCAGCCCCAGCATTTT
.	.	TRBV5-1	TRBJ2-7	CASSYSTSYYEQYF	TGCGCCAGCAGCTACTCAACTTCTTACTACGAGCAGTACTTC
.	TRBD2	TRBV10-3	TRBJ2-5	CAISGRTSGQETQYF	TGTGCCATCAGTGGGAGGACTAGCGGTCAAGAGACCCAGTACTTC
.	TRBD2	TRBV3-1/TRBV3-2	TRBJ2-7	CASSAGGGPSYEQYF	TGTGCCAGCAGCGCGGGGGGGGGCCCCTCCTACGAGCAGTACTTC
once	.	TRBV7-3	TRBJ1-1	CASSFQGHDTEAFF	TGTGCCAGCAGCTTCCAGGGGCACGACACTGAAGCTTTCTTT
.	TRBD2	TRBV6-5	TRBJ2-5	CASSLQTSGTQETQYF	TGTGCCAGCAGTTTACAGACTAGCGGAACCCAAGAGACCCAGTACTTC
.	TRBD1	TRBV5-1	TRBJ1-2	CASSRDSLDGYTF	TGCGCCAGCAGCAGGGACAGCTTGGATGGCTACACCTTC
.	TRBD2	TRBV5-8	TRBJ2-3	CASSRPTVTPGGNTQYF	TGTGCCAGCAGCAGGCCGACAGTTACCCCGGGGGGGAATACGCAGTATTTT
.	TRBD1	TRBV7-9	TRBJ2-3	CASSMTGSSADTQYF	TGTGCCAGCAGCATGACAGGGAGTTCAGCAGATACGCAGTATTTT
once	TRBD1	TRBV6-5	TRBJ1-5	CASRGDRAPNQPQHF	TGTGCCAGCAGAGGGGACAGGGCGCCAAATCAGCCCCAGCATTTT
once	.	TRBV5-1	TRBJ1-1	CASSLARGGTEAFF	TGCGCCAGCAGCTTGGCGAGGGGAGGCACTGAAGCTTTCTTT
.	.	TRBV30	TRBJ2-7	CAWNSGQTYEQYF	TGTGCCTGGAACTCTGGACAGACCTACGAGCAGTACTTC
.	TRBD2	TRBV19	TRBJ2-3	CASSETSGTTDTQYF	TGTGCCAGTAGCGAGACTAGCGGGACGACAGATACGCAGTATTTT
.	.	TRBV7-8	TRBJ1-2	CASSLSSTGLYRANYGYTF	TGTGCCAGCAGCTTAAGCTCGACAGGCCTATACCGGGCCAACTATGGCTACACCTTC
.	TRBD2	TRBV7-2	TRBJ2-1	CASSSSGRAREQFF	TGTGCCAGCAGCTCTAGCGGGAGGGCCCGTGAGCAGTTCTTC
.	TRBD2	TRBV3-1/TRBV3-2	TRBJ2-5	CASSQAGGTKTQYF	TGTGCCAGCAGCCAGGCGGGGGGCACGAAGACCCAGTACTTC
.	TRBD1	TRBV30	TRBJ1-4	CAWSRTGSDEKLFF	TGTGCCTGGAGTCGGACAGGGTCGGATGAAAAACTGTTTTTT
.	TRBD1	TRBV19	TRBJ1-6	CATRGQGASDSPLHF	TGTGCCACCAGAGGACAGGGGGCTTCGGATTCACCCCTCCACTTT
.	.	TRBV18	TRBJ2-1	CASSPRGNYNEQFF	TGTGCCAGCTCTCCCAGGGGAAACTACAATGAGCAGTTCTTC
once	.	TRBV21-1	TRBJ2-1	CASSKVGGTKQFF	TGTGCCAGCAGCAAAGTGGGGGGGACAAAGCAGTTCTTC
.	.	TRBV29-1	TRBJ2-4	CSVVSGIQYF	TGCAGCGTCGTCTCCGGCATTCAGTACTTC
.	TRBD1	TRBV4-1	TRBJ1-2	CASSQGQGITYGYTF	TGCGCCAGCAGCCAGGGACAGGGGATAACCTATGGCTACACCTTC
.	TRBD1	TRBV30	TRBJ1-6	CAGGPGQYNSPLHF	TGTGCCGGAGGACCGGGACAGTATAATTCACCCCTCCACTTT
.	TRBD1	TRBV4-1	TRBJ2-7	CASSQGTGEFYEQYF	TGCGCCAGCAGCCAAGGGACAGGGGAATTTTACGAGCAGTACTTC
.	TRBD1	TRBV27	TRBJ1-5	CASSTLVPGQDKSNQPQHF	TGTGCCAGCAGTACTCTTGTCCCGGGACAGGATAAGAGCAATCAGCCCCAGCATTTT
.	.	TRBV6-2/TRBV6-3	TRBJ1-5	CASSPGQSSNQPQHF	TGTGCCAGCAGTCCCGGACAGAGTAGCAATCAGCCCCAGCATTTT
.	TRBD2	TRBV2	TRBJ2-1	CASSEVSGKSSYNEQFF	TGTGCCAGCAGTGAAGTTAGCGGGAAGAGCTCCTACAATGAGCAGTTCTTC
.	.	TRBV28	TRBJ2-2	CASSPQKRITGELFF	TGTGCCAGCAGTCCCCAAAAGCGGATCACCGGGGAGCTGTTTTTT
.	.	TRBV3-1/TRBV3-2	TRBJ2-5	CASSPVSWGSWGETQYF	TGTGCCAGCAGCCCAGTGTCCTGGGGCAGCTGGGGAGAGACCCAGTACTTC
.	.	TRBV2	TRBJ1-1	CASGVWTEAFF	TGTGCCAGCGGAGTGTGGACTGAAGCTTTCTTT
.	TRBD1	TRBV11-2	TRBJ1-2	CASSRGTGTASGAYTF	TGTGCCAGCAGCCGCGGGACCGGGACAGCCTCTGGAGCCTACACCTTC
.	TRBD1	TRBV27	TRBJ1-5	CASRYRGGLGQPQHF	TGTGCCAGCAGATACAGGGGTGGATTAGGCCAGCCCCAGCATTTT
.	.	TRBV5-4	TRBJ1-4	CASSPDRSGEKLFF	TGTGCCAGCAGCCCTGACAGGTCGGGTGAAAAACTGTTTTTT
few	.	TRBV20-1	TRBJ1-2	CSAPFRGGYTF	TGCAGTGCCCCCTTCCGGGGTGGCTACACCTTC
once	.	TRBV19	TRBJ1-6	CASSNGDTYNSPLHF	TGTGCCAGTAGTAATGGGGACACCTATAATTCACCCCTCCACTTT